Below, one T cell receptor beta chain is given with its context. The antigen is unknown. The data were obtained in a study of PD-L1 blockade in urothelial cancer. Study information: Blood gave a median about 150,000 T cells. Overall study results and limits: Durable-benefit cases showed more tumor-associated blood clone expansion at 3 weeks. Pretreatment blood TCR clonality under the median forecast improved survival.

The assay was immunoSEQ multiplex PCR, and TCRdb's table has in-frame clones only and misses some. The sample has fewer than 30,000 clones; less than 90% are singletons. CDR3 length: 14 amino acids. From germline, CDR1 is LNHDA and CDR2 SQIVND (reference sequence). Trimming cost V 2 bases and J 1 base, with 6 bases left between them. This TCR came from a man in his 70s with urothelial cancer. The specimen was PBMCs, collected around atezolizumab (anti-PD-L1) treatment. The chain employs TRBV19 and TRBJ1-5; D not certain. The CDR3 DNA follows: TGTGCCAGTAGTATATCGGGGAGCAATCAGCCCCAGCATTTT. It is translated as CASSISGSNQPQHF.